The 11 T cell receptor beta chains listed next were all sequenced from one sample in a study of T cell responses to AZD1222 COVID-19 vaccine. This table comes from immunoSEQ multiplex PCR, and its TCRdb copy is limited to in-frame clones, with some not included. The table includes about 120,000 clones, 75% to 95% detected once. Material: peripheral blood, obtained 28 days after the second dose of the MenACWY control vaccine. These TCRs come from an adult who received the MenACWY meningococcal vaccine as a control.

The V call is TRBV6-5, the J call TRBJ2-3, with TRBD2 matching 8 bases. The CDR3 spans 16 residues. In germline, CDR1 is MNHEY, CDR2 SVGAGI. The junction had 6 bases not matched to a gene; V was cut back by 4 bases and J by 0 bases. This CDR3 reads CASSSVAGSSTDTQYF. CDR3 nucleotide sequence: TGTGCCAGCAGTTCGGTAGCGGGGTCTAGCACAGATACGCAGTATTTT.

The V and J genes are TRBV28 and TRBJ1-2; a possible D gene is TRBD1 (6 bases). The V end was cut by 2 bases, the J end by 4 bases, with 14 bases between. CDR1 and CDR2 from the germline V gene are MDHEN and SYDVKM. There are 15 residues in the CDR3. The DNA for the CDR3 is TGTGCCAGCAGTTTAAGTGTCGGGGGGCCCTATGGCTACACCTTC. As protein: CASSLSVGGPYGYTF.

CDR3 bases: TGTGCCATCAGTGGAATACCCGGGACTTTGCAAGAGACCCAGTACTTC. It specifies CAISGIPGTLQETQYF. This chain joins TRBV10-3 and TRBJ2-5; TRBD2 is a possible D gene (6 bases). The CDR3 runs 16 residues. The V gene lost 4 bases and the J gene lost 2 bases, with 17 bases spanning the gap. Germline values: CDR1 ENHRY, CDR2 SYGVKD.

V gene TRBV30 combines with J gene TRBJ2-7; D gene ambiguous. The CDR3 runs 12 residues. V was cut by 6 bases and J by 6 bases, with 15 bases left in between. Germline CDR1 GTSNPN, CDR2 SVGIG (reference sequence). CDR3 DNA: TGTGCCTGCGACTGGGAATACAGCGAGCAGTACTTC. It translates to CACDWEYSEQYF.

The chain joins TRBV27 to TRBJ1-3; D is uncertain. The CDR3 has 14 residues. With 6 bases removed from V and 0 bases from J, the gap between germline ends came to 9 bases. Germline-derived CDR1 and CDR2 are MNHEY and SMNVEV (reference sequence). The CDR3 sequence: CASRPDISGNTIYF. In DNA, the CDR3 is TGTGCCAGCAGACCAGACATCTCTGGAAACACCATATATTTT.

This clone was seen many times. The chain has TRBV27 and TRBJ1-6, with D possibly being TRBD1 (5 bases). Germline CDR1 MNHEY, CDR2 SMNVEV (reference sequence). This CDR3 comprises 15 residues. V lost 3 bases to trimming and J lost 7 bases, with 13 bases between them. Here the CDR3 DNA reads TGTGCCAGCAGTTTCGCAGGGCAACTAAATTCACCCCTCCACTTT. This encodes CASSFAGQLNSPLHF.

The chain uses TRBV9 and TRBJ1-1; 7 nucleotides align to TRBD1. This CDR3 is 14 amino acids long. After removal of 4 bases from V and 5 bases from J, the junction contained 8 bases not matched to a gene. Germline V gene lookup returns CDR1 SGDLS and CDR2 YYNGEE. The DNA of the CDR3 is TGTGCCAGCAGCAACTATATACAGGGGACTGAAGCTTTCTTT. It specifies CASSNYIQGTEAFF.

The chain uses TRBV2 and TRBJ2-6, with D tentatively TRBD1 (6 bases). The germline V gene has CDR1 SNHLY and CDR2 FYNNEI. Deletions cut 5 bases from V and 0 bases from J, with 20 bases between. There are 19 residues in the CDR3. The CDR3 loop reads CASSRRTALNLSGANVLTF. The CDR3 bases are TGTGCCAGCAGTCGCAGGACAGCTTTAAATCTCTCTGGGGCCAACGTCCTGACTTTC.

The chain joins TRBV28 to TRBJ1-6, with TRBD1 matching over 7 bases. Germline values: CDR1 MDHEN, CDR2 SYDVKM. The CDR3 sequence is 16 residues long. V was pared by 6 bases and J by 5 bases, with 10 bases of the junction left unmatched. CDR3: CASSPLGQVNNSPLHF. In DNA form, the CDR3 reads TGTGCCAGCAGCCCACTCGGACAGGTTAATAATTCACCCCTCCACTTT.

The chain carries TRBV9 and TRBJ2-1; D possibly corresponds to TRBD2 (5 bases). V dropped 3 bases and J dropped 10 bases, with 26 bases sitting between them. This CDR3 has 17 residues. Germline assignment: CDR1 SGDLS and CDR2 YYNGEE. CDR3 nucleotides: TGTGCCAGCAGCGGACCTTGGACTCCAAGTCTGAAAGGAGAGCAGTTCTTC. Protein: CASSGPWTPSLKGEQFF.

The V call is TRBV19, the J call TRBJ1-2, with 7 bases that match TRBD1. The ends lost 6 bases at V and 3 bases at J; junction bases unmatched: 7. From germline, CDR1 is LNHDA and CDR2 SQIVND (reference sequence). The CDR3 extends over 14 amino acids. The CDR3 nucleotides read TGTGCCAGTAGAGCCGACAGGGTTGACTATGGCTACACCTTC. Its protein product is CASRADRVDYGYTF. The whole variable domain, filled in from reference TRBV19 and TRBJ1-2, reads DGGITQSPKYLFRKEGQNVTLSCEQNLNHDAMYWYRQDPGQGLRLIYYSQIVNDFQKGDIAEGYSVSREKKESFPLTVTSAQKNPTAFYLCASRADRVDYGYTFGSGTRLTVV.